This entry lists 22 T cell receptor beta chains sequenced from one sample in a study of long-term antiretroviral therapy in people with HIV. The authors ran the immunoSEQ assay, v3.0, at survey level. Measured with immunoSEQ multiplex PCR; TCRdb has only the in-frame clones, and not every one. The sample records around 22,000 clones, approximately 80% being singletons. The material was unsorted PBMCs, obtained about 4.1 years after starting antiretroviral therapy. The source of these receptors is a man aged 30-40 years with HIV.

The chain recombines TRBV6-5 with TRBJ2-1; D is undetermined. The CDR3 loop spans 14 amino acids. Germline CDR1 MNHEY, CDR2 SVGAGI. Trimming removed 7 bases from V and 4 bases from J, with 14 bases in between. DNA of the CDR3: TGTGCCAGCACCCGACAAGGGTCTTACAATGAGCAGTTCTTC. It translates to CASTRQGSYNEQFF.

This chain uses TRBV5-6 with TRBJ1-2, with 9 bases that match TRBD1. CDR3 length: 13 residues. V shed 4 bases, J shed 6 bases, and the junction held 4 bases outside the gene matches. Germline assignment: CDR1 SGHDT and CDR2 YYEEEE. The CDR3 is CASSTGTGNGYTF. In DNA form, the CDR3 reads TGTGCCAGCAGCACCGGGACAGGGAATGGCTACACCTTC.

The chain has TRBV7-8 and TRBJ1-2, with 10 bases matching TRBD1. CDR3 length equals 15 residues. Trimming cost V 3 bases and J 3 bases; bases outside gene matches: 4. Germline V gives CDR1 SGHVS, CDR2 FQNEAQ. CDR3 region: CASSFPGQGHYGYTF. The CDR3 DNA sequence: TGTGCCAGCAGCTTCCCGGGACAGGGGCACTATGGCTACACCTTC.

The chain links TRBV6-6 to TRBJ2-3; no clear D. Trimming pared 0 bases from V and 2 bases from J, leaving 9 bases between. The CDR3 consists of 15 residues. Germline V gives CDR1 MNHNY, CDR2 SVGAGI (reference sequence). The CDR3 loop is CASSYSGHYTDTQYF. In DNA form, the CDR3 reads TGTGCCAGCAGTTACTCGGGTCACTACACAGATACGCAGTATTTT.

This rearrangement joins TRBV9 to TRBJ1-2; D gene uncertain. V lost 3 bases, J lost 2 bases, and 14 bases lay in between. The CDR3 sequence is 15 residues long. Germline V gene sequence: CDR1 SGDLS, CDR2 YYNGEE. CDR3 amino acids: CASSAGDRPNYGYTF. DNA of the CDR3: TGTGCCAGCAGCGCAGGAGACCGCCCGAACTATGGCTACACCTTC.

J is TRBJ2-5 and V is TRBV5-1, with TRBD1 matching 11 bases. CDR3 length: 19 amino acids. J lost 0 bases, V lost 0 bases, and 10 bases had no gene match. Germline values: CDR1 SGHRS, CDR2 YFSETQ. CDR3 nucleotide sequence: TGCGCCAGCAGCTTGGTCCCCTTCCGGGACAGGGGGTACCAAGAGACCCAGTACTTC. This gives the protein CASSLVPFRDRGYQETQYF.

This chain links TRBV4-2 with TRBJ2-2; 8 bases align to TRBD2. Trimming at V came to 0 bases and at J to 6 bases, leaving 3 bases not matched to a gene. This CDR3 comprises 15 residues. Germline values: CDR1 LGHNA, CDR2 YNFKEQ. CDR3 sequence reads: CASSQDLREAGELFF. DNA of the CDR3: TGTGCCAGCAGCCAAGATTTGCGGGAGGCCGGGGAGCTGTTTTTT.

V is TRBV5-1 and J is TRBJ1-5; weak D call: TRBD1 (5 bases). V lost 3 bases to trimming and J lost 0 bases, with 10 bases between them. Per germline, CDR1 SGHRS and CDR2 YFSETQ. The CDR3 runs 15 residues. The CDR3, as DNA: TGCGCCAGCAGCTCTTCAGGGAATAGCAATCAGCCCCAGCATTTT. It encodes CASSSSGNSNQPQHF.

V usage is TRBV28 and J usage is TRBJ1-2; D not certain. The CDR3 has 15 residues. Germline CDR1 and CDR2: MDHEN and SYDVKM. Trimming took 5 bases from V and 0 from J, leaving 13 bases between them. In DNA form, the CDR3 reads TGTGCCAGCAGTAGTATGACCGCTTCTAACTATGGCTACACCTTC. It yields the protein CASSSMTASNYGYTF.

This chain joins TRBV19 and TRBJ2-3, with 9 bases matching TRBD2. With 1 base clipped from V and 6 bases from J, the junction kept 8 bases outside the gene matches. Germline V gives CDR1 LNHDA, CDR2 SQIVND (reference sequence). The CDR3 sequence is 16 residues long. CDR3 in amino acids: CASSIGASGVGDTQYF. In DNA form, the CDR3 reads TGTGCCAGTAGTATAGGTGCTAGCGGGGTTGGGGATACGCAGTATTTT.

The chain uses TRBV18 and TRBJ2-3; D uncertain. Germline V gene lookup returns CDR1 KGHSH and CDR2 LQKENI. Trimming pared 2 bases from V and 0 bases from J, leaving 9 bases between. The CDR3 is 15 residues long. CDR3 sequence (DNA): TGTGCCAGCTCACCAAATAGAGGTAGCACAGATACGCAGTATTTT. Its protein is CASSPNRGSTDTQYF.

The rearrangement uses TRBV7-8 and TRBJ1-1; D remains unclear. Between the trimmed V and J ends, which lost 2 bases and 0 bases, there was a span of 10 bases. Germline assignment: CDR1 SGHVS and CDR2 FQNEAQ. This CDR3 is built from 15 residues. The CDR3 spells CASSLSAGLNTEAFF. The CDR3 DNA is TGTGCCAGCAGCTTATCGGCAGGCTTGAACACTGAAGCTTTCTTT.

V is TRBV2 and J is TRBJ2-1; the D call may be TRBD1 or TRBD2 (5 bases each). Germline V gene data show CDR1 as SNHLY and CDR2 as FYNNEI. V shed 8 bases and J shed 9 bases, with 11 bases lying between them. The CDR3 totals 11 residues. The CDR3 reads CASLGETEQFF. CDR3 sequence (DNA): TGTGCCAGCCTGGGGGAGACTGAGCAGTTCTTC.

The gene calls are TRBV5-1 and TRBJ1-1; unclear D gene. Trimming cost V 3 bases and J 0 bases, with 9 bases left between them. This CDR3 region has 14 residues. CDR1 SGHRS and CDR2 YFSETQ come from the germline V gene. CDR3 sequence reads: CASSSGYLNTEAFF. In DNA form, the CDR3 reads TGCGCCAGCAGCTCGGGCTACCTGAACACTGAAGCTTTCTTT.

The chain employs TRBV5-4 and TRBJ2-1, with 10 bases aligning to TRBD1. Germline values: CDR1 SGHNT, CDR2 YYREEE (reference sequence). J gave up 2 bases and V 4 bases, and 3 bases lay outside the gene matches. This CDR3 has 15 residues. As DNA, the CDR3 is TGTGCCAGCAGCAGAGGACAGGGGGCCTACAATGAGCAGTTCTTC. Protein product: CASSRGQGAYNEQFF.

This chain joins TRBV28 and TRBJ1-1; tentative D call: TRBD1 (6 bases). The CDR3 totals 17 residues. The V gene's germline CDR1 is MDHEN and CDR2 SYDVKM. The V gene lost 5 bases and the J gene lost 0 bases, with 19 bases spanning the gap. In DNA form, the CDR3 reads TGTGCCAGCAGTCCGATACAGGGATCCTCGATGAACACTGAAGCTTTCTTT. Residues: CASSPIQGSSMNTEAFF.

This chain connects TRBV27 to TRBJ2-7; 9 nucleotides align to TRBD2. Per germline, CDR1 MNHEY and CDR2 SMNVEV (reference sequence). This CDR3 has 19 residues. The J segment lost 1 base and the V segment lost 5 bases, leaving 18 bases of the junction unmatched. The CDR3 coding sequence is TGTGCCAGCAGTCCTCGGGGGGAGCGGGGGGTATATCTATCCTACGAGCAGTACTTC. This sequence encodes CASSPRGERGVYLSYEQYF.

The chain carries TRBV6-5 and TRBJ1-2, with TRBD1 as a possible D gene (5 bases). Trimming pared 5 bases from V and 4 bases from J, leaving 11 bases between. The CDR3 totals 13 residues. Germline assignment: CDR1 MNHEY and CDR2 SVGAGI. This CDR3 is CASSPPGSYGYTF. The CDR3, as DNA: TGTGCCAGCAGTCCACCAGGGTCCTATGGCTACACCTTC.

The CDR3 protein is CASNEAYNQPQHF. In DNA, the CDR3 is TGTGCCAGCAACGAGGCCTACAATCAGCCCCAGCATTTT. The chain links TRBV2 to TRBJ1-5, with D unclear. Trimming took off 7 bases at V and 3 bases at J, with 10 bases between the two ends. Germline CDR1 reads SNHLY; CDR2 reads FYNNEI. The length of the CDR3 is 13 residues.

CDR3 loop: CATVTGRPTDTQYF. The CDR3 nucleotides read TGTGCCACCGTGACAGGGCGGCCCACAGATACGCAGTATTTT. The J gene is TRBJ2-3, the V gene TRBV7-2; 7 nucleotides line up with TRBD1. The length of the CDR3 is 14 residues. Losses at the gene ends were 10 bases for V and 2 bases for J; bases not matched to a gene: 9. Germline CDR1 SGHTA, CDR2 FQGNSA.

This rearrangement joins TRBV19 to TRBJ2-7; no definite D call. Germline CDR1 is LNHDA and CDR2 is SQIVND (reference sequence). The V end lost 5 bases, the J end lost 1 base, and 15 bases lay between the germline ends. The CDR3 is 15 amino acids. The CDR3 coding sequence is TGTGCCAGTAGTCCCCGGACCCAACAGTCCTACGAGCAGTACTTC. Amino acid sequence: CASSPRTQQSYEQYF.

The gene calls are TRBV4-2 and TRBJ2-3; TRBD2 aligns across 11 bases. Per the germline V gene, CDR1 is LGHNA and CDR2 is YNFKEQ. This CDR3 is 15 amino acids long. Trimming removed 5 bases from V and 6 bases from J; junction bases left unmatched: 7. CDR3: CASSLSLAGEDTQYF. In DNA form, the CDR3 reads TGTGCCAGCAGCTTGTCACTAGCGGGAGAGGATACGCAGTATTTT.